Below are 16 T cell receptor beta chains sequenced from a single sample in a study of blood T cell repertoires in COVID-19. TCRdb's copy holds only in-frame clones and misses some; the assay was immunoSEQ multiplex PCR. The table lists a few hundred thousand clones, 86% of them singletons. The sample comprised peripheral blood. These receptors originate from a woman in her 70s with COVID-19, enrolled during active disease.

This clone has only one observation. The CDR3 region is CASSPGRGYNEQFF. The CDR3 DNA sequence: TGTGCCAGCAGCCCGGGGAGGGGGTACAATGAGCAGTTCTTC. The chain combines TRBV7-2 with TRBJ2-1; D possibly corresponds to TRBD2 (7 bases). Per germline, CDR1 SGHTA and CDR2 FQGNSA. V was shortened by 5 bases and J by 4 bases, with 12 bases between the two germline ends. The CDR3 runs to 14 residues.

The rearrangement uses TRBV24-1 and TRBJ2-3, with 7 bases fitting TRBD1. Germline V CDR1 and CDR2: KGHDR, SFDVKD. Trimming took 3 bases from V and 4 from J; bases not matched to a gene: 6. This CDR3 is 15 amino acids long. The CDR3 loop is CATSDRAGGADTQYF. For the CDR3, the DNA is TGTGCCACCAGTGATAGGGCAGGGGGAGCAGATACGCAGTATTTT.

The rearrangement links TRBV5-4 to TRBJ2-7; tentatively, D is TRBD2 (6 bases). Trimming took 0 bases from V and 3 from J, leaving 7 bases between them. The CDR3 is 13 amino acids. Germline V gives CDR1 SGHNT, CDR2 YYREEE (reference sequence). CDR3 region: CASSLGGVYEQYF. In nucleotides, the CDR3 is TGTGCCAGCAGCTTGGGCGGGGTCTACGAGCAGTACTTC.

The chain joins TRBV14 to TRBJ1-1; TRBD1 aligns across 8 bases. Germline CDR1 is SGHDN and CDR2 is FVKESK. This CDR3 spans 17 amino acids. Trimming cost V 0 bases and J 1 base; bases outside gene matches: 7. The CDR3: CASSQDVGTGWNTEAFF. The CDR3 bases are TGTGCCAGCAGCCAAGATGTCGGGACAGGATGGAACACTGAAGCTTTCTTT.

V gene TRBV5-1 combines with J gene TRBJ2-3, with D possibly matching TRBD1 (6 bases). CDR3 size: 12 residues. V was shortened by 8 bases and J by 3 bases, with 10 bases between the two germline ends. Germline V gene data show CDR1 as SGHRS and CDR2 as YFSETQ. The CDR3 bases are TGCGCCAGTAGGGACACAACAGATACGCAGTATTTT. Translating gives CASRDTTDTQYF.

The chain carries TRBV9 and TRBJ1-1; no definite D call. Trimming shortened V by 0 bases and J by 1 base, and 7 bases separated the two germline ends. CDR3 length equals 14 residues. The germline CDR1 and CDR2 sequences are SGDLS and YYNGEE. CDR3 bases: TGTGCCAGCAGCGTAGTTACATCGAACACTGAAGCTTTCTTT. Its protein product is CASSVVTSNTEAFF.

The chain is built from TRBV27 and TRBJ2-7, with D tentatively TRBD1 (5 bases). The CDR3 extends over 12 amino acids. Deletions cut 5 bases from V and 6 bases from J, with 11 bases between. Germline CDR1 and CDR2: MNHEY and SMNVEV (reference sequence). The CDR3 bases are TGTGCCAGCAGTCCCTCAGGGCTCGAGCAGTACTTC. Protein sequence: CASSPSGLEQYF.

This chain joins TRBV24-1 and TRBJ1-2; 9 positions match TRBD1. Germline V gene lookup returns CDR1 KGHDR and CDR2 SFDVKD. CDR3 length equals 15 residues. V lost 2 bases, J lost 1 base, and 1 base stayed unmatched. The CDR3 is CATSDSTGGNYGYTF. The DNA for the CDR3 is TGTGCCACCAGTGATTCGACAGGGGGTAACTATGGCTACACCTTC.

The chain couples TRBV9 to TRBJ1-5; D is unresolved. CDR1 is SGDLS and CDR2 is YYNGEE in the germline V gene. The CDR3 runs 17 residues. V lost 4 bases, J lost 5 bases, and 22 bases lay in between. CDR3 residues: CASSSTRDPDPHQPQHF. The CDR3 coding sequence is TGTGCCAGCAGCTCAACCCGGGATCCCGACCCCCATCAGCCCCAGCATTTT.

This chain joins TRBV7-2 and TRBJ1-6; TRBD1 matches at 7 bases. Germline trimming cut 6 bases from V and 8 bases from J; bases unmatched to any gene: 7. This CDR3 comprises 14 residues. From germline, CDR1 is SGHTA and CDR2 FQGNSA. The DNA of the CDR3 is TGTGCCAGCAGTCAAAGGGGGCACGATTCACCCCTCCACTTT. Translated: CASSQRGHDSPLHF.

The chain uses TRBV27 and TRBJ1-6, with a possible D match to TRBD1 (6 bases). CDR1 MNHEY and CDR2 SMNVEV come from the germline V gene (reference sequence). V was cut by 0 bases and J by 9 bases, with 12 bases left in between. CDR3 size: 15 residues. The CDR3 nucleotides are TGTGCCAGCAGTTTATCCGCTGGGGGCACTTCACCCCTCCACTTT. This codes for CASSLSAGGTSPLHF.

This clone was detected once. The chain employs TRBV9 and TRBJ2-2; a weak D match, TRBD1 (6 bases). Germline CDR1 is SGDLS and CDR2 is YYNGEE. Trimming left V 3 bases short and J 4 bases short, with 22 bases between. The CDR3 is made up of 18 amino acids. Here the CDR3 DNA reads TGTGCCAGCAGCGCCCGGAATACAGGGCCAGGGAGCACCGGGGAGCTGTTTTTT. Its protein is CASSARNTGPGSTGELFF.

This clone has just a few counts. The chain links TRBV2 to TRBJ1-5; 10 bases agree with TRBD1. This CDR3 region has 15 residues. V dropped 7 bases and J dropped 4; count of bases not matched to a gene: 7. Looked up from germline, CDR1 is SNHLY and CDR2 is FYNNEI. This chain's CDR3 is CASIGTGDGNQPQHF. CDR3 coding DNA: TGTGCCAGCATAGGGACAGGGGATGGAAATCAGCCCCAGCATTTT.

This sequence joins TRBV5-1 and TRBJ2-1, with 8 positions matching TRBD1. The length of the CDR3 is 14 residues. The junction had 6 bases not matched to a gene; V was cut back by 5 bases and J by 5 bases. CDR1 is SGHRS and CDR2 is YFSETQ in the germline V gene. The CDR3 sequence: CASSREQGDNEQFF. In DNA form, the CDR3 reads TGCGCCAGCAGTAGGGAACAGGGGGACAATGAGCAGTTCTTC.

This chain uses TRBV9 with TRBJ1-6; weak D call: TRBD1 (5 bases). The germline V gene has CDR1 SGDLS and CDR2 YYNGEE. The CDR3 runs to 12 residues. The V and J ends lost 4 bases and 6 bases respectively, with 5 bases between them. This CDR3 is CASSQGNSPLHF. The CDR3 DNA follows: TGTGCCAGCAGCCAGGGTAATTCACCCCTCCACTTT. The whole variable domain, filled in from reference TRBV9 and TRBJ1-6, reads DSGVTQTPKHLITATGQRVTLRCSPRSGDLSVYWYQQSLDQGLQFLIQYYNGEERAKGNILERFSAQQFPDLHSELNLSSLELGDSALYFCASSQGNSPLHFGNGTRLTVT.

V usage is TRBV27 and J usage is TRBJ2-7; weak D call: TRBD2 (5 bases). CDR3 size: 14 residues. V dropped 6 bases and J dropped 1 base, with 13 bases sitting between them. The germline V gene encodes CDR1 MNHEY and CDR2 SMNVEV (reference sequence). Here the CDR3 DNA reads TGTGCCAGCAGCAATCCCGGGAAGTCCTACGAGCAGTACTTC. Its translation: CASSNPGKSYEQYF.